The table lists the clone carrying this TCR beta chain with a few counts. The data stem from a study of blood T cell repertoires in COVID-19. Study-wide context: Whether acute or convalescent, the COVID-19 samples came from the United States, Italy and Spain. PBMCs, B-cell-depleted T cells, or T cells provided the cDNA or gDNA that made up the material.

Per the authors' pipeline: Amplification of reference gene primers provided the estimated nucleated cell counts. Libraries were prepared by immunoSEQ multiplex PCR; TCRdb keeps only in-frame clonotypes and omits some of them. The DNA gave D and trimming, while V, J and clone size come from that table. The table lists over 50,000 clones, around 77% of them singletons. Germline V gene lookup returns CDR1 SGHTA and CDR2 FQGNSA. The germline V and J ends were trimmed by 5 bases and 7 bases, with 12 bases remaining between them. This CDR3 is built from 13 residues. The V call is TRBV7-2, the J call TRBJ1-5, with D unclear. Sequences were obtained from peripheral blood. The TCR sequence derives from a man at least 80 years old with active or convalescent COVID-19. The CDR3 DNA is TGTGCCAGCAGCCGCCTTGGTGCGCAGCCCCAGCATTTT. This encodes CASSRLGAQPQHF.